This is a list of T cell receptor beta chains from one sample in a study of blood T cell repertoires in COVID-19. The protocol was immunoSEQ multiplex PCR, while the TCRdb copy is restricted to in-frame clones and leaves out a portion. The repertoire holds more than 100,000 clones, with around 84% as singletons. Sequencing used PBMCs or T cells enriched from blood (not recorded which). The receptor set was obtained from a man aged 35 to 55 with acute COVID-19. Each CDR3 is given with its conserved first and last residue. A D gene is named only where the DNA matches it firmly. Clone size is stated in some rows and not others, as once, few, many or a class when expanded.

size,J,V,D,DNA,CDR3
NA,TRBJ2-7,TRBV3-1/TRBV3-2,NA,TGTGCCAGCAGCCAAGATCAGTACGAGCAGTACTTC,CASSQDQYEQYF
few,TRBJ1-4,TRBV10-2,TRBD1,TGCGCCAGCAGTGACGGACAGGGGGCAATTGGTAATGAAAAACTGTTTTTT,CASSDGQGAIGNEKLFF
NA,TRBJ1-5,TRBV6-5,NA,TGTGCCAGCAGAGATCACCGACAGAACAATCAGCCCCAGCATTTT,CASRDHRQNNQPQHF
NA,TRBJ1-4,TRBV7-6,TRBD1,TGTGCCAGCAGCCCCGTGACAGGGAATGAAAAACTGTTTTTT,CASSPVTGNEKLFF
NA,TRBJ1-3,TRBV6-5,NA,TGTGCCAGCAGAGCTCTGGGGGCGGGAAACACCATATATTTT,CASRALGAGNTIYF
NA,TRBJ2-3,TRBV9,TRBD2,TGTGCCAGCAGCGTCGGGACTAGCTCCACAGATACGCAGTATTTT,CASSVGTSSTDTQYF
NA,TRBJ1-5,TRBV11-2,NA,TGTGCCAGCAGCTCCTCCGGGAATAGCAATCAGCCCCAGCATTTT,CASSSSGNSNQPQHF
NA,TRBJ2-2,TRBV18,NA,TGTGCCAGCTCCCCCGGGACACTCGACACCGGGGAGCTGTTTTTT,CASSPGTLDTGELFF
NA,TRBJ2-5,TRBV5-1,TRBD1,TGCGCCAGCAGCTTGTTGGGACAGGGGGCGGTAAACTTC,CASSLLGQGAVNF
NA,TRBJ2-5,TRBV20-1,NA,TGCAGTGCTAGTCCCGGAGGGGAGACCCAGTACTTC,CSASPGGETQYF
NA,TRBJ1-3,TRBV28,NA,TGTGCCAGCAGTTTGGAAGGGGGCACCATATATTTT,CASSLEGGTIYF
NA,TRBJ2-1,TRBV6-2/TRBV6-3,TRBD2,TGTGCCAGCAGTTACGAGACTAGCAGGAATGAGCAGTTCTTC,CASSYETSRNEQFF
NA,TRBJ2-2,TRBV28,TRBD2,TGTGCCAGCAGTCCGGGAGGGGGTTACACCGGGGAGCTGTTTTTT,CASSPGGGYTGELFF
NA,TRBJ2-7,TRBV5-8,TRBD1,TGTGCCAGCAGCTTTAAAGGACAGGGGGCCTACGAGCAGTACTTC,CASSFKGQGAYEQYF
NA,TRBJ1-1,TRBV7-2,NA,TGTGCCAGCAGCTTAGAGGGGTGGACTGAAGCTTTCTTT,CASSLEGWTEAFF
NA,TRBJ1-1,TRBV13,TRBD1,TGTGCCAGCAGCTTATGGACAGGGGCAGGGACTGAAGCTTTCTTT,CASSLWTGAGTEAFF
NA,TRBJ2-7,TRBV6-5,NA,TGTGCCAGCAGTTATCTAGATGAGCAGTACTTC,CASSYLDEQYF
few,TRBJ1-2,TRBV19,NA,TGTGCCAGTAGTATGTCCTTGGGCTACACCTTC,CASSMSLGYTF
NA,TRBJ2-6,TRBV4-1,TRBD2,TGCGCCAGTCCGGGACTAGCGTCCTACTCTGGGGCCAACGTCCTGACTTTC,CASPGLASYSGANVLTF
few,TRBJ1-5,TRBV24-1,NA,TGTGCCACCAGTGAGGCAGGCCCCAATCAGCCCCAGCATTTT,CATSEAGPNQPQHF
NA,TRBJ1-2,TRBV6-5,TRBD1,TGTGCCAGCAGTTTATCACAGGGGGCGGGTGGCTACACCTTC,CASSLSQGAGGYTF
NA,TRBJ1-1,TRBV15,NA,TGTGCCACCAGCAGAGACAGGGGTTTCACTGAAGCTTTCTTT,CATSRDRGFTEAFF
NA,TRBJ2-7,TRBV19,TRBD1,TGTGCCAGTAGTGGGCCCCGGACAGGGTACTACGAGCAGTACTTC,CASSGPRTGYYEQYF
NA,TRBJ1-4,TRBV19,NA,TGTGCCAGTAGTCCAACAGGGTCTAATGAAAAACTGTTTTTT,CASSPTGSNEKLFF
NA,TRBJ2-7,TRBV5-4,TRBD1,TGTGCCAGCAGCCTGGGACAGCTCTACTCCTACGAGCAGTACTTC,CASSLGQLYSYEQYF
NA,TRBJ2-5,TRBV5-1,TRBD1,TGCGCCAGCAGCTTGGAGGGGGCCCAAGAGACCCAGTACTTC,CASSLEGAQETQYF
NA,TRBJ2-6,TRBV12-5,TRBD2,TGTGCTAGTGGTTTAGGCGGGGGTAGCCACTCTGGGGCCAACGTCCTGACTTTC,CASGLGGGSHSGANVLTF
NA,TRBJ2-5,TRBV2,TRBD2,TGTGCCAGCAGTGGGGGACTAGCGGGGGCCCAAGAGACCCAGTACTTC,CASSGGLAGAQETQYF
NA,TRBJ2-1,TRBV21-1,NA,TGTGCCAGCAGCAAAGGGGGCGGGAATGCCTACAATGAGCAGTTCTTC,CASSKGGGNAYNEQFF
once,TRBJ2-7,TRBV27,TRBD2,TGTGCCAGCAGTTTCGGGTCAAGGGCGGGGGGAGTCGAGCAGTACTTC,CASSFGSRAGGVEQYF
NA,TRBJ1-5,TRBV6-6,NA,TGTGCCAGCATCCTGCGGGCTCTGGATCAGCCCCAGCATTTT,CASILRALDQPQHF
NA,TRBJ2-1,TRBV7-3,NA,TGTGCCAGCAGCCAAGACGGGATGGCCTACAATGAGCAGTTCTTC,CASSQDGMAYNEQFF